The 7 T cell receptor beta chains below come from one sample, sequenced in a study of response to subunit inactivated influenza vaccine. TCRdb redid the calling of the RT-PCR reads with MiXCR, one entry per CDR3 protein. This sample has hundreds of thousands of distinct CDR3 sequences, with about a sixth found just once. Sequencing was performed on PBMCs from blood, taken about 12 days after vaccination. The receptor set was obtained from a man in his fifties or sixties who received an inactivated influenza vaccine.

CDR3 residues: CASSLARLSSPLHF. Written as DNA, the CDR3 is TGTGCCAGCAGCTTAGCGCGCCTATCCTCACCCCTCCACTTT. The V and J genes are TRBV7-2 and TRBJ1-6; D is unresolved. The length of the CDR3 is 14 residues. V was cut by 0 bases and J by 10 bases, with 10 bases left in between. Germline values: CDR1 SGHTA, CDR2 FQGNSA.

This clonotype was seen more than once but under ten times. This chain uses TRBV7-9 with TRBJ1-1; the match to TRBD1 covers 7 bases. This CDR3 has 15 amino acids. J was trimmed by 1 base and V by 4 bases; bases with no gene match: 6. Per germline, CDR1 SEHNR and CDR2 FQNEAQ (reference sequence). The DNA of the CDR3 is TGTGCCAGCAGCTCGACAGGGTTGGGGAACACTGAAGCTTTCTTT. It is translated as CASSSTGLGNTEAFF. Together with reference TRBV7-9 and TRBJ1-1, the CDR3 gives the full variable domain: DTGVSQNPRHKITKRGQNVTFRCDPISEHNRLYWYRQTLGQGPEFLTYFQNEAQLEKSRLLSDRFSAERPKGSFSTLEIQRTEQGDSAMYLCASSSTGLGNTEAFFGQGTRLTVV.

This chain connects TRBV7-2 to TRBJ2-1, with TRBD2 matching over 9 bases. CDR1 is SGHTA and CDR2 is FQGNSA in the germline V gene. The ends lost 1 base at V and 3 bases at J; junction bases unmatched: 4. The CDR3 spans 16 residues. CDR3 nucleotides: TGTGCCAGCAGCTTAGTAGCGGGAGTTTACTACAATGAGCAGTTCTTC. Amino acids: CASSLVAGVYYNEQFF.

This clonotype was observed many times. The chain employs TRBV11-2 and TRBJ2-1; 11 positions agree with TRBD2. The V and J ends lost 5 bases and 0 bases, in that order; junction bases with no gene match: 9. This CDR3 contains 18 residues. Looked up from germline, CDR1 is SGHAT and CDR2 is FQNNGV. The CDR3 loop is CASSIGLAGFSSYNEQFF. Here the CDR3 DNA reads TGTGCCAGCAGCATAGGACTAGCGGGTTTTAGCTCCTACAATGAGCAGTTCTTC.

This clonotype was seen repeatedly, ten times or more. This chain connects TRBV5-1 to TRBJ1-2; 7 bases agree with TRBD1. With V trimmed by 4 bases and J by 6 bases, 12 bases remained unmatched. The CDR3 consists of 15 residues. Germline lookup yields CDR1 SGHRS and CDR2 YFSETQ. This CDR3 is CASSGTGTALNGYTF. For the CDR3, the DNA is TGCGCCAGCAGCGGAACCGGGACAGCCTTGAATGGCTACACCTTC.

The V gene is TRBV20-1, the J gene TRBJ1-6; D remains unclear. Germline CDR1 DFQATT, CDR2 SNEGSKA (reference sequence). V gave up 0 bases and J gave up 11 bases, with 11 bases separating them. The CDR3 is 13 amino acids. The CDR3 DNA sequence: TGCAGTGCTAGAGATGGCGAGAGTACACCCCTCCACTTT. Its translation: CSARDGESTPLHF.

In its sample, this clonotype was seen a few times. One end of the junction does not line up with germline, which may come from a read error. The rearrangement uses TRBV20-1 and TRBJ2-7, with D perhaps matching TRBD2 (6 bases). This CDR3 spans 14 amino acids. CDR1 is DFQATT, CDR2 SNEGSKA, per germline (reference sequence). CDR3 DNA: TGCAGTGCTCGAGACGGGCTAGCGCTCTACGAGCAGTACTTC. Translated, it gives CSARDGLALYEQYF.